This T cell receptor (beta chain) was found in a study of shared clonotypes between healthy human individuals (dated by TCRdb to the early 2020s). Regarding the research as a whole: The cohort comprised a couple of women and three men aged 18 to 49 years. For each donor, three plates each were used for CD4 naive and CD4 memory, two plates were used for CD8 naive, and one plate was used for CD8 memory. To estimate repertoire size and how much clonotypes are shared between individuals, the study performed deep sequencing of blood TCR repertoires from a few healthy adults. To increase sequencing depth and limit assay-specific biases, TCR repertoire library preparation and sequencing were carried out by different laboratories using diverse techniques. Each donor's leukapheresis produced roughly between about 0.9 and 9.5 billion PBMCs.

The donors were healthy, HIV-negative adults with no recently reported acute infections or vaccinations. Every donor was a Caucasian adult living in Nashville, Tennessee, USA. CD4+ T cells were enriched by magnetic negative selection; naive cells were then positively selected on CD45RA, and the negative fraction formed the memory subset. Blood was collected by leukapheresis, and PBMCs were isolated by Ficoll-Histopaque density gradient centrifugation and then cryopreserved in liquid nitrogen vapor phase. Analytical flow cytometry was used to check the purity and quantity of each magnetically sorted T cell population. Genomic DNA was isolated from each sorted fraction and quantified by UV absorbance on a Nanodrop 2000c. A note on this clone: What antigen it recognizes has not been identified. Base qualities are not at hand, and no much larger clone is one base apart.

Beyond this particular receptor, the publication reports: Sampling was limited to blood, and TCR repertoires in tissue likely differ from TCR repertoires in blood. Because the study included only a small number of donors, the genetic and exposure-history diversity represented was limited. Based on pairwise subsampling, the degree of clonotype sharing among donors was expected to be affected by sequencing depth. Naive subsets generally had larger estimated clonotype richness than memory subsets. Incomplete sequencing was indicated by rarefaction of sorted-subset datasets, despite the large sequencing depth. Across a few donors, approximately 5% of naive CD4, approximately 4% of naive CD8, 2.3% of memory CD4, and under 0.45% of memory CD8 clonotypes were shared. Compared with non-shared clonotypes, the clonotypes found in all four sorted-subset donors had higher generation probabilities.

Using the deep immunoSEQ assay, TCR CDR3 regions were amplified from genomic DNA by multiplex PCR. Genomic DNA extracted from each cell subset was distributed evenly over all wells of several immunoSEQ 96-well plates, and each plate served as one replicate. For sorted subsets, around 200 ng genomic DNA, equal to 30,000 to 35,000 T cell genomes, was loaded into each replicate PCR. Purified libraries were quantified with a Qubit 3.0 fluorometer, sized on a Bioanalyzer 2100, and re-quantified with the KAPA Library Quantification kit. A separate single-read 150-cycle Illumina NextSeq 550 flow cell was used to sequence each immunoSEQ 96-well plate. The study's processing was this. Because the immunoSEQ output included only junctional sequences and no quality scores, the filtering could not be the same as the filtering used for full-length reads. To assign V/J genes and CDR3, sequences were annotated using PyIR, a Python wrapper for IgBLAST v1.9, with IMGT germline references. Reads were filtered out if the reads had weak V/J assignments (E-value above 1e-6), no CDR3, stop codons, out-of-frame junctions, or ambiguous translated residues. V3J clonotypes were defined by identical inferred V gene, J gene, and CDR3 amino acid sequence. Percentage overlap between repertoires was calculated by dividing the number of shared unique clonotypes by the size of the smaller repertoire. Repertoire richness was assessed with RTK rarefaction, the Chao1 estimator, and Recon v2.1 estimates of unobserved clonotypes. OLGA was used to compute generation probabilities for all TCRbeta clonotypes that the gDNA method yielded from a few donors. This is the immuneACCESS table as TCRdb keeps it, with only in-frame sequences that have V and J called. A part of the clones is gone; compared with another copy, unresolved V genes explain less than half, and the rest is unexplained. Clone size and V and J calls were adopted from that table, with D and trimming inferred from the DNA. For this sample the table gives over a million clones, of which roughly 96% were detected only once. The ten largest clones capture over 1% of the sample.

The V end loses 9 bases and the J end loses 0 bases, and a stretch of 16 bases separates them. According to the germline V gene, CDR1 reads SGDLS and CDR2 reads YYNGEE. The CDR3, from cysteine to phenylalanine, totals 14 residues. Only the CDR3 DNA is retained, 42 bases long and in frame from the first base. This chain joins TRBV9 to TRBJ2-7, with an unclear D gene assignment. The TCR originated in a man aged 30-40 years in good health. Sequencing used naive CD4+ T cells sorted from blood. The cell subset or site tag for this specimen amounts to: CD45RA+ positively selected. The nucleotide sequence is TGTGCCAAGGTGGGATGGGCCCTCTCCTACGAGCAGTACTTC. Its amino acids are CAKVGWALSYEQYF.